Following are 14 T cell receptor beta chains from one sample sequenced in a study of T cell responses to AZD1222 COVID-19 vaccine. Repertoires were generated with immunoSEQ multiplex PCR, while TCRdb's copy carries only in-frame clones and drops some. The profile shows approximately 180,000 clones, roughly nine tenths of them singletons. The input for sequencing was peripheral blood, taken on day 0 of AZD1222 vaccination. The source is an adult in good health.

This clone was seen more than once but under ten times. V gene TRBV5-6 combines with J gene TRBJ1-5; D ambiguous. This CDR3 is 13 amino acids long. With 4 bases removed from V and 9 bases from J, the gap between germline ends came to 14 bases. From germline, CDR1 is SGHDT and CDR2 YYEEEE. CDR3 sequence (DNA): TGTGCCAGCAGCGGCCAGGACGGCTCGCCCCAGCATTTT. Amino acid sequence: CASSGQDGSPQHF.

J is TRBJ1-1 and V is TRBV11-2; D is undetermined. Germline CDR1 reads SGHAT; CDR2 reads FQNNGV. Deletions cut 2 bases from V and 1 base from J, with 5 bases between. The CDR3 contains 13 residues. CDR3 sequence (DNA): TGTGCCAGCAGCTTAAAGCAGAACACTGAAGCTTTCTTT. It specifies CASSLKQNTEAFF.

This chain's CDR3 is CASSPQIGGDYGYTF. DNA of the CDR3: TGTGCCAGCAGCCCACAGATCGGGGGCGACTATGGCTACACCTTC. This sequence joins TRBV7-2 and TRBJ1-2; maybe TRBD1 (6 bases). Germline V gene lookup returns CDR1 SGHTA and CDR2 FQGNSA. The V and J ends lost 5 bases and 3 bases respectively, with 16 bases between them. The CDR3 runs to 15 residues. The full variable domain, its missing parts supplied by reference TRBV7-2 and TRBJ1-2, is GAGVSQSPSNKVTEKGKDVELRCDPISGHTALYWYRQSLGQGLEFLIYFQGNSAPDKSGLPSDRFSAERTGGSVSTLTIQRTQQEDSAVYLCASSPQIGGDYGYTFGSGTRLTVV.

Only one count was recorded for this clone. V and J are TRBV5-1 and TRBJ1-1; 7 bases line up with TRBD1. From germline, CDR1 is SGHRS and CDR2 YFSETQ. The V and J ends lost 0 bases and 0 bases, in that order; junction bases with no gene match: 5. This CDR3 is 16 amino acids long. The CDR3 sequence: CASSLEAGGMNTEAFF. Written as DNA, the CDR3 is TGCGCCAGCAGCTTGGAGGCAGGGGGAATGAACACTGAAGCTTTCTTT. The full variable domain, in which reference TRBV5-1 and TRBJ1-1 provide the parts outside the CDR3, is KAGVTQTPRYLIKTRGQQVTLSCSPISGHRSVSWYQQTPGQGLQFLFEYFSETQRNKGNFPGRFSGRQFSNSRSEMNVSTLELGDSALYLCASSLEAGGMNTEAFFGQGTRLTVV.

A single count supports this clone. The chain employs TRBV15 and TRBJ1-1; 11 nucleotides match TRBD1. The junction had 4 bases not matched to a gene; V was cut back by 4 bases and J by 6 bases. CDR3 length: 14 amino acids. Germline assignment: CDR1 LNHNV and CDR2 YYDKDF (reference sequence). In nucleotides, the CDR3 is TGTGCCACCAGCACGGGACAGGGGGTAGCTGAAGCTTTCTTT. Its translation: CATSTGQGVAEAFF. The full variable domain, in which reference TRBV15 and TRBJ1-1 provide the parts outside the CDR3, is DAMVIQNPRYQVTQFGKPVTLSCSQTLNHNVMYWYQQKSSQAPKLLFHYYDKDFNNEADTPDNFQSRRPNTSFCFLDIRSPGLGDTAMYLCATSTGQGVAEAFFGQGTRLTVV.

This chain uses TRBV7-2 with TRBJ2-7, with 8 positions matching TRBD1. With 5 bases clipped from V and 0 bases from J, the junction kept 12 bases outside the gene matches. CDR1 is SGHTA, CDR2 FQGNSA, per germline. The length of the CDR3 is 17 residues. The CDR3 region has the DNA TGTGCCAGCAGCCTCCCGAGGACAGGGAAAAACTCCTACGAGCAGTACTTC. It encodes CASSLPRTGKNSYEQYF. The full variable domain, with the rest looked up from reference TRBV7-2 and TRBJ2-7, is GAGVSQSPSNKVTEKGKDVELRCDPISGHTALYWYRQSLGQGLEFLIYFQGNSAPDKSGLPSDRFSAERTGGSVSTLTIQRTQQEDSAVYLCASSLPRTGKNSYEQYFGPGTRLTVT.

V gene TRBV11-3 combines with J gene TRBJ2-7; 7 positions agree with TRBD1. The junction had 5 bases not matched to a gene; V was cut back by 4 bases and J by 5 bases. This CDR3 contains 13 residues. Germline loops: CDR1 SGHNT, CDR2 YENEEA. CDR3 in amino acids: CASSWEQGNEQYF. DNA for the CDR3: TGTGCCAGCAGCTGGGAACAGGGGAACGAGCAGTACTTC.

The J gene is TRBJ1-2, the V gene TRBV5-1, with 7 bases that match TRBD1. The CDR3 length is 14 residues. Germline V gene data show CDR1 as SGHRS and CDR2 as YFSETQ. V trimming: 4 bases; J trimming: 3 bases; junction bases outside the gene matches: 6. CDR3 sequence (DNA): TGCGCCAGCAGCGAACTAACAGGGGACTATGGCTACACCTTC. It translates to CASSELTGDYGYTF.

The chain has TRBV27 and TRBJ2-2; 12 bases map to TRBD2. CDR3 size: 16 residues. The V gene's germline CDR1 is MNHEY and CDR2 SMNVEV (reference sequence). V shed 8 bases, J shed 3 bases, and the junction held 7 bases outside the gene matches. The DNA for the CDR3 is TGTGCCAGCCGAGCCGGACTAGCGGGGTACACCGGGGAGCTGTTTTTT. As protein: CASRAGLAGYTGELFF.

V usage is TRBV4-3 and J usage is TRBJ1-6; D not certain. CDR3 size: 15 residues. In germline, CDR1 is LGHNA, CDR2 YSLEER. With 0 bases removed from V and 10 bases from J, the gap between germline ends came to 13 bases. The CDR3 loop reads CASSQDPDPRSPLHF. The CDR3, as DNA: TGCGCCAGCAGCCAAGATCCGGATCCAAGGTCACCCCTCCACTTT.

This clone came up once. This chain links TRBV11-1 with TRBJ2-7, with 8 bases lining up with TRBD1. The CDR3 consists of 16 residues. Germline loops: CDR1 SGHAT, CDR2 FQDESV (reference sequence). V was clipped by 0 bases and J by 3 bases; unmatched bases: 7. The CDR3 spells CASSLARSGGVYEQYF. In DNA form, the CDR3 reads TGTGCCAGCAGCTTAGCGAGGTCAGGGGGCGTCTACGAGCAGTACTTC.

This chain links TRBV29-1 with TRBJ2-1; 10 positions match TRBD1. The CDR3 has 14 amino acids. V shed 7 bases, J shed 4 bases, and the junction held 7 bases outside the gene matches. Per germline, CDR1 SQVTM and CDR2 ANQGSEA. The CDR3 DNA reads TGCAGCGCCCGGACAGGGGGGACTTACAATGAGCAGTTCTTC. It specifies CSARTGGTYNEQFF.

This chain links TRBV5-6 with TRBJ1-2; 8 nucleotides line up with TRBD1. V gave up 2 bases and J gave up 2 bases; unmatched junction bases: 8. The CDR3 has 16 amino acids. Germline CDR1 SGHDT, CDR2 YYEEEE. CDR3 residues: CASSFTGTGPNYGYTF. CDR3 DNA sequence: TGTGCCAGCAGCTTCACCGGGACAGGACCGAACTATGGCTACACCTTC.

For the CDR3, the DNA is TGTGCCAGTAGTATGTGGGGGAATAATGAAAAACTGTTTTTT. Translating gives CASSMWGNNEKLFF. V usage is TRBV19 and J usage is TRBJ1-4; weak D call: TRBD1 (5 bases). Trimming took off 3 bases at V and 4 bases at J, with 9 bases between the two ends. Germline values: CDR1 LNHDA, CDR2 SQIVND (reference sequence). This CDR3 is 14 amino acids long.